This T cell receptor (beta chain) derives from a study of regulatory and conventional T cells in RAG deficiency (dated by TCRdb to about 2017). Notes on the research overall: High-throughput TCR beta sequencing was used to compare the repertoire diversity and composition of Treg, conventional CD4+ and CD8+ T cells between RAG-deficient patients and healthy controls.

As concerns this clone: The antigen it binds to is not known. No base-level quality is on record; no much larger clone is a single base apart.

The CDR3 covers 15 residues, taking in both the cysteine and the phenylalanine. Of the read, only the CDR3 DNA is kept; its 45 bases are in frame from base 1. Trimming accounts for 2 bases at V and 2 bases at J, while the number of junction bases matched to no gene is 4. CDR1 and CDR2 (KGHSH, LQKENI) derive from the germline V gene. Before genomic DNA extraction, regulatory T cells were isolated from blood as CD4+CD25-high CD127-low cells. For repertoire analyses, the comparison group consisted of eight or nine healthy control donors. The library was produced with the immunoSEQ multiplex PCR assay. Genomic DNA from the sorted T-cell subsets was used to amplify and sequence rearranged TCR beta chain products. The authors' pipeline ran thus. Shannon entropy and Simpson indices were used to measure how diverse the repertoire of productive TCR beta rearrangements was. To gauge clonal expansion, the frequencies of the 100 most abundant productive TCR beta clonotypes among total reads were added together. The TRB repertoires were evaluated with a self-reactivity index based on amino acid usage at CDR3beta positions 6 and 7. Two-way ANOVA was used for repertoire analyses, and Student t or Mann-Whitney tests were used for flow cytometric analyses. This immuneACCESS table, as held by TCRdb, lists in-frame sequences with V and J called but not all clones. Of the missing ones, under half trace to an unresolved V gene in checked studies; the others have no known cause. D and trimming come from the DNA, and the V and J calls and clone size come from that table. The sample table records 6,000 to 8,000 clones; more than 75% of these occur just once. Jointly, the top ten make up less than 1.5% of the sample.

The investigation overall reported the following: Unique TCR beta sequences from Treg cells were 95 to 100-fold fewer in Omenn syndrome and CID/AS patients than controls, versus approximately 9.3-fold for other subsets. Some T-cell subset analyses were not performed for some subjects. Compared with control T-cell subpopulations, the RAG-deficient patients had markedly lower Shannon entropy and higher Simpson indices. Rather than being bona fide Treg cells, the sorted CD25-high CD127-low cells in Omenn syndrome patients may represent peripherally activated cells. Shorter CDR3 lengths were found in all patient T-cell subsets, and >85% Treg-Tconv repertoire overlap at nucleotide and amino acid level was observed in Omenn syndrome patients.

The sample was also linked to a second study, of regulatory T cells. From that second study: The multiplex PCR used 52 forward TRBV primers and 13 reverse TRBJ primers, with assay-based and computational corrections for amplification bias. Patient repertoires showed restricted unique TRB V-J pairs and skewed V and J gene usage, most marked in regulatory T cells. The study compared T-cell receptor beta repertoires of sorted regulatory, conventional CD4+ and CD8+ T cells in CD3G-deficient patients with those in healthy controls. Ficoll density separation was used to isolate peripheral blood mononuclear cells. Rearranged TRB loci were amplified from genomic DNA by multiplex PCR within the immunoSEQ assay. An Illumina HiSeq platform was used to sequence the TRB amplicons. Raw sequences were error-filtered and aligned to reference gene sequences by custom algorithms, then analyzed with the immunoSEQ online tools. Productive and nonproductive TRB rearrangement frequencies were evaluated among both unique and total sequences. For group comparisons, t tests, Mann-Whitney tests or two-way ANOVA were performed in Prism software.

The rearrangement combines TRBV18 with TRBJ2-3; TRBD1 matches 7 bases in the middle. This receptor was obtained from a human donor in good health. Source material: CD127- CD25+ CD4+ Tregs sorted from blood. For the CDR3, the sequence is CASSPAGTVTDTQYF. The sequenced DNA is TGTGCCAGCTCACCAGCCGGGACAGTCACAGATACGCAGTATTTT.